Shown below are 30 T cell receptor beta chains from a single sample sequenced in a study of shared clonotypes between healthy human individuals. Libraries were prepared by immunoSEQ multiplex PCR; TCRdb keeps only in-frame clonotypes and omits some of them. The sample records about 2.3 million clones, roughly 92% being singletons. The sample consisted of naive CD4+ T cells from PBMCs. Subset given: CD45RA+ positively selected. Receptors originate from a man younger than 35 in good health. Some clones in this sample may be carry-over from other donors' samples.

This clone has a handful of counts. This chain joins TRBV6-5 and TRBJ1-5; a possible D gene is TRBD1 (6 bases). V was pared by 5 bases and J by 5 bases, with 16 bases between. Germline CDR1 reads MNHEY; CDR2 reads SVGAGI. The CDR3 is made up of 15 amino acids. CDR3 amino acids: CASSRSGAGYQPQHF. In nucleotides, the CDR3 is TGTGCCAGCAGTCGATCGGGGGCAGGATATCAGCCCCAGCATTTT.

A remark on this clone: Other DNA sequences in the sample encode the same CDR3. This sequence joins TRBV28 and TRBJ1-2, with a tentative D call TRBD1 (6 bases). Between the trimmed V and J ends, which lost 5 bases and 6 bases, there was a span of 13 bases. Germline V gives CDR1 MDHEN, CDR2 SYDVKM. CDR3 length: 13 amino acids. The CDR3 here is CASSLDRLDGYTF. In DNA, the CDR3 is TGTGCCAGCAGTCTCGACAGGCTGGATGGCTACACCTTC.

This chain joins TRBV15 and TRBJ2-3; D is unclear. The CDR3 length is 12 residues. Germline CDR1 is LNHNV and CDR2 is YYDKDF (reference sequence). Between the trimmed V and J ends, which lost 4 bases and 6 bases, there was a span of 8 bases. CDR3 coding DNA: TGTGCCACCAGCACTGGCCAGGATACGCAGTATTTT. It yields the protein CATSTGQDTQYF.

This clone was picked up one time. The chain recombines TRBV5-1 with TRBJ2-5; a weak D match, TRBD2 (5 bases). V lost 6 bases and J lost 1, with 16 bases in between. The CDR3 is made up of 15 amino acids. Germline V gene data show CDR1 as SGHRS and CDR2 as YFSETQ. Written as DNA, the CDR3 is TGCGCCAGCACCCCGGGGAACAGCCTCCAAGAGACCCAGTACTTC. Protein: CASTPGNSLQETQYF.

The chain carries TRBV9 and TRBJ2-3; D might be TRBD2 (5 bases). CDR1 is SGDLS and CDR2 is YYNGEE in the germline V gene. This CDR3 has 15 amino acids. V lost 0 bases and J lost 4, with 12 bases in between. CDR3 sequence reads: CASSVGLGAADTQYF. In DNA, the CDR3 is TGTGCCAGCAGCGTAGGTCTAGGAGCGGCAGATACGCAGTATTTT.

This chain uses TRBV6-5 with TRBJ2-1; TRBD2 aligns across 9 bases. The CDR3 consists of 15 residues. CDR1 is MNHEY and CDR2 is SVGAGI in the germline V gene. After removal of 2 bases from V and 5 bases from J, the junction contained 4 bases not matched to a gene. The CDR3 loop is CASSYGASGNNEQFF. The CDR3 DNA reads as TGTGCCAGCAGTTACGGGGCTAGCGGGAACAATGAGCAGTTCTTC.

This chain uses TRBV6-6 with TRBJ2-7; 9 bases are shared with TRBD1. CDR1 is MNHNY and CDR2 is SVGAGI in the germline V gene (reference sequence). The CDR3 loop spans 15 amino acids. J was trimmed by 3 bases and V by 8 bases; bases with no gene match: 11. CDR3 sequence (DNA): TGTGCCAGCGCCAGGGGAAAGGACAGGGGCTACGAGCAGTACTTC. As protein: CASARGKDRGYEQYF.

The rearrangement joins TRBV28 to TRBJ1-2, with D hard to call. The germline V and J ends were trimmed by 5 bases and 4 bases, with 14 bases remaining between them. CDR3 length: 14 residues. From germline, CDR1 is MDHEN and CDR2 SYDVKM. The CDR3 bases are TGTGCCAGCAGTGGACGGGAGGTTAGCTATGGCTACACCTTC. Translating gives CASSGREVSYGYTF.

The CDR3 coding sequence is TGTGCCAGCAGTCCTAGGGACAGTCTTCAAGAGACCCAGTACTTC. Protein sequence: CASSPRDSLQETQYF. The chain links TRBV27 to TRBJ2-5, with 7 bases fitting TRBD1. This CDR3 spans 15 amino acids. The trim removed 5 bases at V and 2 bases at J, leaving 8 bases unmatched. The germline V gene encodes CDR1 MNHEY and CDR2 SMNVEV (reference sequence).

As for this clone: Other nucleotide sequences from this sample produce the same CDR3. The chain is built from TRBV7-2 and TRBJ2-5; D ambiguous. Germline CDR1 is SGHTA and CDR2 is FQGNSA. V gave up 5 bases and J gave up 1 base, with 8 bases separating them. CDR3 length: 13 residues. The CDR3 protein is CASSLNRQETQYF. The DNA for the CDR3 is TGTGCCAGCAGCCTAAACCGCCAAGAGACCCAGTACTTC.

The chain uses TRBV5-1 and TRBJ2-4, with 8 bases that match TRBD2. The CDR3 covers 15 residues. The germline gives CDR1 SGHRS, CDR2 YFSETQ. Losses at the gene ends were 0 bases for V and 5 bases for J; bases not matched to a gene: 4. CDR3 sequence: CASSLDPSGQNIQYF. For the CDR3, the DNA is TGCGCCAGCAGCTTGGACCCTAGCGGGCAAAACATTCAGTACTTC.

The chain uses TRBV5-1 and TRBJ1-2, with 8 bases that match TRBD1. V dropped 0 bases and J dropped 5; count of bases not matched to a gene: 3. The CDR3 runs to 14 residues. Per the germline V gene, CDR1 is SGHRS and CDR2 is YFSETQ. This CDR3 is CASSLETGEYGYTF. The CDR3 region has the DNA TGCGCCAGCAGCTTGGAGACAGGGGAATATGGCTACACCTTC.

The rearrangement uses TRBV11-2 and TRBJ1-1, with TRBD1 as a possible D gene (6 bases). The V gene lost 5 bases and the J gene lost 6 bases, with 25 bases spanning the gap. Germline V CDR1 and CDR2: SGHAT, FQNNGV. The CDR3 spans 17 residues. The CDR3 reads CASSPKIHHRDSSEAFF. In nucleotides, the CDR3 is TGTGCCAGCAGCCCCAAAATCCATCACAGGGATAGTTCTGAAGCTTTCTTT.

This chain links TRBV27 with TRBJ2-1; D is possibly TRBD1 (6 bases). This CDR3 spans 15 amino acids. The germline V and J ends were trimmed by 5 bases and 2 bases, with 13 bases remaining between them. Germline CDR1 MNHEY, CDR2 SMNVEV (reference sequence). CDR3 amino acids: CASSEQGMTYNEQFF. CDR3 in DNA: TGTGCCAGCAGTGAACAGGGAATGACCTACAATGAGCAGTTCTTC.

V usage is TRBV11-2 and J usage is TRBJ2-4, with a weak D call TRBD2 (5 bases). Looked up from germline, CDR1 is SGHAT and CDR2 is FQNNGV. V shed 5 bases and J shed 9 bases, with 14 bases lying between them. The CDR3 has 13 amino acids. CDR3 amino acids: CASSLSEAGIQYF. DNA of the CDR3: TGTGCCAGCAGCCTGAGTGAGGCGGGCATTCAGTACTTC.

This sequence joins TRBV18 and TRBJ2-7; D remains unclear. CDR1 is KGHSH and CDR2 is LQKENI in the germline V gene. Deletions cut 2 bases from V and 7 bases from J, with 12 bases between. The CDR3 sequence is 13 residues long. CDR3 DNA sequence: TGTGCCAGCTCACCAACGGAATTTTTTGAGCAGTACTTC. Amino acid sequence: CASSPTEFFEQYF.

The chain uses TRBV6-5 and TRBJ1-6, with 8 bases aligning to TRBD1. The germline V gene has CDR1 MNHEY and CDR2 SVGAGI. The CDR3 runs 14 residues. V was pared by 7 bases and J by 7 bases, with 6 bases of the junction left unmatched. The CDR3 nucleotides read TGTGCCAGCACCCACGGGACAGGCAATTCACCCCTCCACTTT. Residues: CASTHGTGNSPLHF.

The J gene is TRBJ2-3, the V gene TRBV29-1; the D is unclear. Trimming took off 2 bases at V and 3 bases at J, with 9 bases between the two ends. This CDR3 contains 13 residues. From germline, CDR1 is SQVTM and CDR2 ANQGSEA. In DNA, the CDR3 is TGCAGCGTTGAATTGGGGTCTACAGATACGCAGTATTTT. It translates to CSVELGSTDTQYF.

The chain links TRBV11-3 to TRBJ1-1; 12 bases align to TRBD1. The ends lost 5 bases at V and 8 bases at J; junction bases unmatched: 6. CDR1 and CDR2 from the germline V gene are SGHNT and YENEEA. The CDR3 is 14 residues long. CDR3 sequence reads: CASSGGQGAEEAFF. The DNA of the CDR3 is TGTGCCAGCAGCGGGGGACAGGGGGCTGAAGAAGCTTTCTTT.

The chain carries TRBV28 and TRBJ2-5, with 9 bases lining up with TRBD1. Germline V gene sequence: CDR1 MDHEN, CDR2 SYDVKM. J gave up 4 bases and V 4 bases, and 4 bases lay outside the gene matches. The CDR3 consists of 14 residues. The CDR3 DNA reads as TGTGCCAGCAGTTACAGGGGGCGTCGAGAGACCCAGTACTTC. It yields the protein CASSYRGRRETQYF.

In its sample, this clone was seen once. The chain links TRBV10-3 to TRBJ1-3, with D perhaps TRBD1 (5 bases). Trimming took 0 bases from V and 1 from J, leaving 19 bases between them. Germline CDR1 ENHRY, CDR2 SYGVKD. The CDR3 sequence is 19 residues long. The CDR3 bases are TGTGCCATCAGTGAGTCGTCCGGGGGTGGCATCGGGTCTGGAAACACCATATATTTT. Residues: CAISESSGGGIGSGNTIYF.

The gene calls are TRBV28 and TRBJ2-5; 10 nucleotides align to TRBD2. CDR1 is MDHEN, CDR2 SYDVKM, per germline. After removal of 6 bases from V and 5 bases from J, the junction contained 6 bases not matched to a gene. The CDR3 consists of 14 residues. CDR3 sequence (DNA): TGTGCCAGCAGGCCTAGCGGGAGAGTTGAGACCCAGTACTTC. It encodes CASRPSGRVETQYF.

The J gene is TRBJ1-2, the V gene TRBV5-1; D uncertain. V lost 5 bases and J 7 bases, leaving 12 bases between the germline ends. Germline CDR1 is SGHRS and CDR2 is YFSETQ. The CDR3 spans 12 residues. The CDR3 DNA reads TGCGCCAGCAGTAGGGAATCCTTTGGCTACACCTTC. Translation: CASSRESFGYTF.

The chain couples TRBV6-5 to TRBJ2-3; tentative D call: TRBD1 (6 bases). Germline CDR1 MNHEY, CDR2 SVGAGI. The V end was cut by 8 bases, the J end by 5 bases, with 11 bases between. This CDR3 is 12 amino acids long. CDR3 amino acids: CASSTGIDTQYF. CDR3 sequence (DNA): TGTGCCAGCTCTACAGGGATAGATACGCAGTATTTT.

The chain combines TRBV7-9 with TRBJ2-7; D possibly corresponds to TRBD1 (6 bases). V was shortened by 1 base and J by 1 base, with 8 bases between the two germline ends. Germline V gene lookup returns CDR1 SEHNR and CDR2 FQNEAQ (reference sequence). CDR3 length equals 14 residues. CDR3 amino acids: CASSLDGQSYEQYF. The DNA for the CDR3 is TGTGCCAGCAGCTTAGACGGACAGTCCTACGAGCAGTACTTC.

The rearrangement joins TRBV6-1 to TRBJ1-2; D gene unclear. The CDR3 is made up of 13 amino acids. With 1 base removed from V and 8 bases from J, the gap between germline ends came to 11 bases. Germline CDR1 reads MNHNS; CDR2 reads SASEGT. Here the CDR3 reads CASSEGLWVGYTF. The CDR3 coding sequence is TGTGCCAGCAGTGAAGGGCTCTGGGTAGGCTACACCTTC.

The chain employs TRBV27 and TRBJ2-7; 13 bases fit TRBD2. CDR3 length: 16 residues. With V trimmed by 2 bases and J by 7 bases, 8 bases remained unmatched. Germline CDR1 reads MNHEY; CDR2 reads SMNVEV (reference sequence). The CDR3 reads CASSLTGLAGALEQYF. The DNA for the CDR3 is TGTGCCAGCAGTTTAACCGGACTAGCGGGAGCTCTTGAGCAGTACTTC.

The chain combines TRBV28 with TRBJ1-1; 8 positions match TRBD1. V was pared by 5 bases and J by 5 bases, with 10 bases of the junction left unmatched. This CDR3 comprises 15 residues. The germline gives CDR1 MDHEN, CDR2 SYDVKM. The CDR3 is CASSQQQGEVTEAFF. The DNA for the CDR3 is TGTGCCAGCAGTCAACAACAGGGGGAAGTAACTGAAGCTTTCTTT.

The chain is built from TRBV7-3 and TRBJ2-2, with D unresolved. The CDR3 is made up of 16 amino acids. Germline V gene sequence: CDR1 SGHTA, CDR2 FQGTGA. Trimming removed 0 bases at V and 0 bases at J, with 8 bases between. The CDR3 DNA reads TGTGCCAGCAGCTTAACGGGCGAGTCGAACACCGGGGAGCTGTTTTTT. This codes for CASSLTGESNTGELFF.

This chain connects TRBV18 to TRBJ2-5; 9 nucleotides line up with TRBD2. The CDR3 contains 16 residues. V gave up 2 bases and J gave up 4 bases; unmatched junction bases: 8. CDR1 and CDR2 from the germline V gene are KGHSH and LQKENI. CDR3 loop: CASSPTAGGPLETQYF. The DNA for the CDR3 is TGTGCCAGCTCACCAACGGCGGGAGGGCCTCTAGAGACCCAGTACTTC.